This T cell receptor (beta chain) was sequenced for a study of blood T cell repertoires in COVID-19. Study as a whole: Samples representing acute and convalescent COVID-19 were sourced from the United States, Italy and Spain. In each case, the material was cDNA or gDNA derived from T cells, B-cell-depleted T cells, or PBMCs.

Germline CDR1 is SGHRS and CDR2 is YFSETQ. V gave up 4 bases and J gave up 6 bases, with 9 bases separating them. The CDR3 runs to 12 residues. Original methodology: Nucleated cell counts were estimated from reference gene primer amplification. Sequencing was performed with immunoSEQ multiplex PCR; in TCRdb, only in-frame clones are kept and a portion is missing. That table supplies the V and J calls and clone size; D and trimming were determined from the DNA. Of fewer than 350,000 clones in the sample, 70% to 90% were seen once. This TCR was sampled from a man younger than 35 with active or convalescent COVID-19. Sequences were obtained from peripheral blood. V gene TRBV5-1 combines with J gene TRBJ2-3; D is perhaps TRBD1 (5 bases). The CDR3 loop reads CASSGAEDTQYF. Here the CDR3 DNA reads TGCGCCAGCAGCGGGGCTGAGGATACGCAGTATTTT.